One sample yielded the 27 T cell receptor beta chains listed below, sequenced in a study of neurological immune-mediated disorders. TCRdb re-derived calls from the 5' RACE reads in MiXCR, one entry per CDR3 protein. In the table there are tens of thousands of distinct CDR3 sequences, 4.5% of which are singletons. Input material: PBMCs. These receptors all stem from a man aged 30 to 45 with multiple sclerosis.

This clonotype was seen at least ten times. The chain employs TRBV9 and TRBJ2-3; D gene uncertain. This CDR3 has 13 amino acids. V was trimmed by 1 base and J by 4 bases, leaving 7 bases between them. Germline CDR1 is SGDLS and CDR2 is YYNGEE. CDR3 nucleotide sequence: TGTGCCAGCAGCGTAAACACGGCAGATACGCAGTATTTT. The encoded protein is CASSVNTADTQYF. Supplemented by reference TRBV9 and TRBJ2-3, the full variable domain reads DSGVTQTPKHLITATGQRVTLRCSPRSGDLSVYWYQQSLDQGLQFLIQYYNGEERAKGNILERFSAQQFPDLHSELNLSSLELGDSALYFCASSVNTADTQYFGPGTRLTVL.

This clonotype has more than one count but fewer than ten. One end of the junction is discordant with germline, which a read error may explain. The rearrangement links TRBV4-1 to TRBJ1-5; D ambiguous. Per germline, CDR1 MGHRA and CDR2 YSYEKL. The CDR3 consists of 13 residues. The CDR3 nucleotides are TGCGCCAGCAGTGGGAATTTCAATCAGCCCCAGAATTTT. This sequence encodes CASSGNFNQPQNF.

This clonotype was found many times. The chain is built from TRBV12-3 or TRBV12-4 and TRBJ2-3; possibly TRBD1 for D (6 bases). Trimming cost V 3 bases and J 1 base, with 14 bases left between them. The length of the CDR3 is 16 residues. In nucleotides, the CDR3 is TGTGCCAGCAGTTTGACAGGTCCCGGGGGCACAGATACGCAGTATTTT. Translating gives CASSLTGPGGTDTQYF.

This clonotype was observed many times. The chain joins TRBV5-1 to TRBJ2-2; TRBD2 might be the D (5 bases). The CDR3 sequence is 15 residues long. The germline V gene has CDR1 SGHRS and CDR2 YFSETQ. V lost 3 bases and J 7 bases, leaving 16 bases between the germline ends. This chain's CDR3 is CASSSNNIRGGELFF. The CDR3 DNA follows: TGCGCCAGCAGCTCTAACAACATACGGGGCGGGGAGCTGTTTTTT.

This clonotype was picked up many times. The chain couples TRBV7-6 to TRBJ2-2; 9 bases line up with TRBD1. The germline V gene encodes CDR1 SGHVS and CDR2 FNYEAQ. V was clipped by 2 bases and J by 7 bases; unmatched bases: 11. The CDR3 consists of 17 residues. The CDR3 coding sequence is TGTGCCAGCAGCTTATTAGGAGGACAGGGGCGCAACGGGGAGCTGTTTTTT. Protein sequence: CASSLLGGQGRNGELFF.

This clonotype was detected many times. The chain couples TRBV2 to TRBJ2-7, with unresolved D. The CDR3 is made up of 11 amino acids. V lost 6 bases to trimming and J lost 3 bases, with 6 bases between them. The germline gives CDR1 SNHLY, CDR2 FYNNEI. The CDR3 loop is CASSGNYEQYF. Written as DNA, the CDR3 is TGTGCCAGCAGCGGAAACTACGAGCAGTACTTC.

This clonotype came up many times. The gene calls are TRBV5-5 and TRBJ1-1; D remains ambiguous. The germline V gene has CDR1 SGHKS and CDR2 YYEKEE (reference sequence). This CDR3 is 14 amino acids long. V was cut by 3 bases and J by 1 base, with 10 bases left in between. Here the CDR3 reads CASSSLKGNTEAFF. CDR3 nucleotide sequence: TGTGCCAGCAGCTCCTTGAAGGGGAACACTGAAGCTTTCTTT. Based on the CDR3 plus reference TRBV5-5 and TRBJ1-1, the full variable domain is DAGVTQSPTHLIKTRGQQVTLRCSPISGHKSVSWYQQVLGQGPQFIFQYYEKEERGRGNFPDRFSARQFPNYSSELNVNALLLGDSALYLCASSSLKGNTEAFFGQGTRLTVV.

This clonotype has at least ten counts. The chain couples TRBV20-1 to TRBJ1-5, with TRBD1 as a possible D gene (6 bases). Germline CDR1 reads DFQATT; CDR2 reads SNEGSKA (reference sequence). The V gene lost 5 bases and the J gene lost 5 bases, with 13 bases spanning the gap. The CDR3 loop spans 13 amino acids. This chain's CDR3 is CSAQDSPYQPQHF. CDR3 coding DNA: TGCAGTGCTCAGGACAGCCCCTATCAGCCCCAGCATTTT.

This clonotype was recorded many times. The J gene is TRBJ2-2, the V gene TRBV7-9; unclear D gene. This CDR3 spans 13 amino acids. Germline CDR1 SEHNR, CDR2 FQNEAQ (reference sequence). With 3 bases removed from V and 6 bases from J, the gap between germline ends came to 8 bases. The CDR3 here is CASSFLASGELFF. Written as DNA, the CDR3 is TGTGCCAGCAGCTTTCTGGCGTCCGGGGAGCTGTTTTTT.

The CDR3 sequence is CASSSIAGEQFF. The CDR3 region has the DNA TGTGCCAGCAGCTCAATAGCGGGTGAGCAGTTCTTC. J is TRBJ2-1 and V is TRBV7-9; 7 bases map to TRBD2. CDR1 and CDR2 (germline): SEHNR, FQNEAQ (reference sequence). Trimming removed 4 bases from V and 9 bases from J; junction bases left unmatched: 3. The CDR3 runs 12 residues.

This chain uses TRBV7-8 with TRBJ1-5, with 7 bases identical to TRBD1. The V gene end was trimmed by 5 bases and the J gene end by 4 bases; junction bases not matched to a gene: 5. CDR3 length: 14 residues. Germline V gives CDR1 SGHVS, CDR2 FQNEAQ. The CDR3 nucleotides read TGTGCCAGCAGCCCCCGACAGGGAAATCAGCCCCAGCATTTT. This codes for CASSPRQGNQPQHF.

This clonotype has ten or more counts. This sequence joins TRBV5-1 and TRBJ1-2, with D tentatively TRBD1 (6 bases). CDR3 length: 16 residues. CDR1 and CDR2 (germline): SGHRS, YFSETQ. The V and J ends lost 4 bases and 2 bases respectively, with 18 bases between them. This chain's CDR3 is CASSKTAGGINYGYTF. CDR3 DNA sequence: TGCGCCAGCAGCAAAACGGCGGGGGGCATCAACTATGGCTACACCTTC.

At least ten counts were recorded for this clonotype. This chain connects TRBV6-6 to TRBJ2-7, with TRBD2 matching over 7 bases. Germline loops: CDR1 MNHNY, CDR2 SVGAGI (reference sequence). The CDR3 is 14 amino acids. V was clipped by 6 bases and J by 0 bases; unmatched bases: 5. The chain's CDR3 is CASSTSVSSYEQYF. The CDR3 nucleotides are TGTGCCAGCAGCACTAGCGTCAGCTCCTACGAGCAGTACTTC.

In this sample, this clonotype turned up many times. The J gene is TRBJ2-1, the V gene TRBV24-1; possibly TRBD1 for D (6 bases). The CDR3 is 15 amino acids. In germline, CDR1 is KGHDR, CDR2 SFDVKD. V was pared by 3 bases and J by 3 bases, with 11 bases between. As DNA, the CDR3 is TGTGCCACCAGTGATGTAACAGGGTTCTACAATGAGCAGTTCTTC. Its protein product is CATSDVTGFYNEQFF.

This clonotype showed up many times. The chain carries TRBV4-1 and TRBJ2-3, with 8 nucleotides matching TRBD2. The CDR3 length is 16 residues. Germline CDR1 is MGHRA and CDR2 is YSYEKL. Losses at the gene ends were 2 bases for V and 1 base for J; bases not matched to a gene: 5. Here the CDR3 DNA reads TGCGCCAGCAGCCAAAAAGGGCGGGGGGGCACAGATACGCAGTATTTT. Amino acid sequence: CASSQKGRGGTDTQYF.

This clonotype was recorded at least ten times. The CDR3 coding sequence is TGTGCCAGCAGCTCAGGCAGGGACCTTAACTATGGCTACACCTTC. It yields the protein CASSSGRDLNYGYTF. The chain recombines TRBV5-4 with TRBJ1-2; TRBD1 might be the D (5 bases). CDR3 size: 15 residues. Germline CDR1 SGHNT, CDR2 YYREEE (reference sequence). V lost 3 bases to trimming and J lost 1 base, with 13 bases between them.

For this clonotype: A much bigger clone sits one base away, suggesting this may be a read error. This chain connects TRBV6-1 to TRBJ1-6; TRBD1 is a possible D gene (5 bases). The CDR3 consists of 16 residues. The germline V gene encodes CDR1 MNHNS and CDR2 SASEGT. The CDR3 loop reads CASSEAGGRDNSPLNF. The CDR3 coding sequence is TGTGCCAGCAGTGAAGCTGGGGGACGGGATAATTCACCCCTCAACTTT.

This clonotype was seen ten or more times. The genes are TRBV20-1 and TRBJ1-6; D gene unclear. This CDR3 spans 14 amino acids. Trimming stripped 7 bases from V and 4 bases from J, with 14 bases between. Germline CDR1 reads DFQATT; CDR2 reads SNEGSKA (reference sequence). The DNA for the CDR3 is TGCAGTGGAAAAACAGAGCAATATAATTCACCCCTCCACTTT. The encoded protein is CSGKTEQYNSPLHF.

This clonotype was detected many times. J is TRBJ1-2 and V is TRBV20-1, with 7 bases identical to TRBD1. The CDR3 sequence is 15 residues long. CDR1 and CDR2 from the germline V gene are DFQATT and SNEGSKA (reference sequence). V lost 1 base and J lost 5; bases outside the gene matches: 10. The CDR3 coding sequence is TGCAGTGCTAGAGCTCCCGGACAGGATTTATATGGCTACACCTTC. The encoded protein is CSARAPGQDLYGYTF.

This clonotype has more than one count but fewer than ten. The chain carries TRBV6-1 and TRBJ1-2, with TRBD1 identical over 7 bases. The CDR3 sequence is 15 residues long. V gave up 4 bases and J gave up 2 bases; unmatched junction bases: 7. Germline V gene sequence: CDR1 MNHNS, CDR2 SASEGT. The CDR3 DNA reads as TGTGCCAGCAGTGGGTCGGGACAGATAAACTATGGCTACACCTTC. This codes for CASSGSGQINYGYTF.

This clonotype was detected ten times or more. The chain uses TRBV20-1 and TRBJ2-7; 10 nucleotides agree with TRBD1. The CDR3 is 17 amino acids. V shed 2 bases, J shed 1 base, and the junction held 11 bases outside the gene matches. Looked up from germline, CDR1 is DFQATT and CDR2 is SNEGSKA (reference sequence). The CDR3 is CSARLPRWDRGSYEQYF. The CDR3, as DNA: TGCAGTGCTAGACTCCCCCGGTGGGACAGGGGTTCCTACGAGCAGTACTTC.

This clonotype was picked up many times. This sequence joins TRBV9 and TRBJ1-6, with D uncertain. Looked up from germline, CDR1 is SGDLS and CDR2 is YYNGEE. CDR3 length: 13 amino acids. The V gene lost 4 bases and the J gene lost 9 bases, with 11 bases spanning the gap. The CDR3 region has the DNA TGTGCCAGCAGCCCCTCGGACTTTTCACCCCTCCACTTT. It yields the protein CASSPSDFSPLHF.

This clonotype was counted at least ten times. The chain employs TRBV5-1 and TRBJ1-4; D possibly corresponds to TRBD1 (5 bases). CDR1 and CDR2 from the germline V gene are SGHRS and YFSETQ. This CDR3 contains 14 residues. The V end lost 4 bases, the J end lost 0 bases, and 7 bases lay between the germline ends. CDR3 nucleotides: TGCGCCAGCAGCCAGACAGCAACTAATGAAAAACTGTTTTTT. It specifies CASSQTATNEKLFF.

V and J are TRBV5-1 and TRBJ1-4; no reliable D call. V gave up 0 bases and J gave up 5 bases, with 5 bases separating them. Germline CDR1 reads SGHRS; CDR2 reads YFSETQ. The CDR3 consists of 13 residues. Here the CDR3 reads CASSLALNEKLFF. CDR3 coding DNA: TGCGCCAGCAGCTTGGCCCTGAATGAAAAACTGTTTTTT. The whole variable domain, filled in from reference TRBV5-1 and TRBJ1-4, reads KAGVTQTPRYLIKTRGQQVTLSCSPISGHRSVSWYQQTPGQGLQFLFEYFSETQRNKGNFPGRFSGRQFSNSRSEMNVSTLELGDSALYLCASSLALNEKLFFGSGTQLSVL.

There are many counts of this clonotype. The chain employs TRBV10-3 and TRBJ1-1; D call uncertain. The germline V and J ends were trimmed by 5 bases and 7 bases, with 17 bases remaining between them. CDR1 and CDR2 from the germline V gene are ENHRY and SYGVKD. This CDR3 comprises 14 residues. CDR3 nucleotide sequence: TGTGCCATCAGTCTGAATGGGCCCCGGGATGAAGCTTTCTTT. This sequence encodes CAISLNGPRDEAFF.

This clonotype was counted between two and nine times. V usage is TRBV4-1 and J usage is TRBJ1-1; weak D call: TRBD1 (5 bases). V shed 5 bases and J shed 6 bases, with 19 bases lying between them. The germline gives CDR1 MGHRA, CDR2 YSYEKL. The CDR3 contains 15 residues. The CDR3 DNA reads as TGCGCCAGCAGCTTCACTGCAGGGCCAGACCCTGAAGCTTTCTTT. Translation gives CASSFTAGPDPEAFF.

In this sample, this clonotype turned up many times. This chain connects TRBV11-2 to TRBJ1-4, with TRBD1 identical over 8 bases. CDR3 size: 18 residues. Losses at the gene ends were 3 bases for V and 4 bases for J; bases not matched to a gene: 13. Germline CDR1 SGHAT, CDR2 FQNNGV. The CDR3 sequence: CASSFRSSGQANNEKLFF. In nucleotides, the CDR3 is TGTGCCAGCAGCTTCCGATCGTCGGGACAGGCGAATAATGAAAAACTGTTTTTT.